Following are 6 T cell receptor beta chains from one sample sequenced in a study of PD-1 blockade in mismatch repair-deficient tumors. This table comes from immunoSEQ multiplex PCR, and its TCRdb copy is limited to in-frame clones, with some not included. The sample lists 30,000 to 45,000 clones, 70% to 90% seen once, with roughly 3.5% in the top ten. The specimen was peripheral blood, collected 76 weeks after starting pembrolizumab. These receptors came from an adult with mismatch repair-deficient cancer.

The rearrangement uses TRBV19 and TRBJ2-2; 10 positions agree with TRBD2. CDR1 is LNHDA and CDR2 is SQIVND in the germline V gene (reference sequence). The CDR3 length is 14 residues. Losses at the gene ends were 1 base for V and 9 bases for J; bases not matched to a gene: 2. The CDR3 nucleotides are TGTGCCAGTAGTATAGGGACTAGCGGCTGGGAGCTGTTTTTT. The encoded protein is CASSIGTSGWELFF.

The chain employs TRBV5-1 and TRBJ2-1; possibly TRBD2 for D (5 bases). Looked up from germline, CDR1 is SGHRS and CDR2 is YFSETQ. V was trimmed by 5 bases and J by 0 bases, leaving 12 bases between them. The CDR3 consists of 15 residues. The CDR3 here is CASSMRESSYNEQFF. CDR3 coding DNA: TGCGCCAGCAGTATGAGGGAGAGCTCCTACAATGAGCAGTTCTTC. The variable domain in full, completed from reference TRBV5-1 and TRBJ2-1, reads KAGVTQTPRYLIKTRGQQVTLSCSPISGHRSVSWYQQTPGQGLQFLFEYFSETQRNKGNFPGRFSGRQFSNSRSEMNVSTLELGDSALYLCASSMRESSYNEQFFGPGTRLTVL.

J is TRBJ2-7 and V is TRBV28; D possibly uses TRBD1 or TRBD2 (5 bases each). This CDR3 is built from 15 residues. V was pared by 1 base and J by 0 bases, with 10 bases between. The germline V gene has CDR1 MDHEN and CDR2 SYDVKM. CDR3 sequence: CASSLLRDGSYEQYF. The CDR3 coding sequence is TGTGCCAGCAGTTTATTGAGGGACGGCTCCTACGAGCAGTACTTC.

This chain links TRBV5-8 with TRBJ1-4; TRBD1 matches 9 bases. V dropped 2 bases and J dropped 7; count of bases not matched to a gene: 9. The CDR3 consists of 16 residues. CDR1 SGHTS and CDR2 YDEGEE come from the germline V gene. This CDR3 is CASSFEPGTGSEKLFF. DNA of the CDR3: TGTGCCAGCAGCTTCGAACCCGGGACAGGGAGTGAAAAACTGTTTTTT.

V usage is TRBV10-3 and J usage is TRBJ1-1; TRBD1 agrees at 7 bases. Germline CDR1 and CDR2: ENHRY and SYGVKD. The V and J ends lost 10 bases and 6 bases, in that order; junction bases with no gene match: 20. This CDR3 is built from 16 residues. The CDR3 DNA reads TGTGCCACGCTTCCGGGACAGTTGGATTTCGTCGCTGAAGCTTTCTTT. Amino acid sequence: CATLPGQLDFVAEAFF.

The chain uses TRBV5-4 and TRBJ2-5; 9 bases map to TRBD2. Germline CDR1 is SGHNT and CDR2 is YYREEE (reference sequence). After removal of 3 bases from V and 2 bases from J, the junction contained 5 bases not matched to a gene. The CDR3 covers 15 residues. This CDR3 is CASSSTSGSQETQYF. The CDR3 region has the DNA TGTGCCAGCAGCTCAACTAGCGGGTCTCAAGAGACCCAGTACTTC.